This T cell receptor (beta chain) was observed in a study of CD8+ T cells in alopecia areata. The CDR3 is 15 residues long. Germline V gives CDR1 SQVTM, CDR2 ANQGSEA. Trimming removed 4 bases from V and 5 bases from J, with 20 bases in between. Extracted RNA was reverse transcribed, and the resulting cDNA served as sequencing template. Data came from immunoSEQ multiplex PCR; TCRdb stores just in-frame clones and leaves some out. The sample shows some 160,000 clones, around two thirds of them seen only once. This clonotype was sampled from a human donor in good health. The chain has TRBV29-1 and TRBJ2-5, with D perhaps being TRBD1 or TRBD2 (7 bases each). Input material: CD8+ T cells sorted from blood. In nucleotides, the CDR3 is TGCAGCGTTGGGAACAGACTAGCAGGGGGGGAGACCCAGTACTTC. Translating it yields CSVGNRLAGGETQYF.